This T cell receptor beta chain appears in the sequencing data of a study of blood T cell repertoires in COVID-19. Study in general: The analysed material was cDNA or gDNA that came from T cells, B-cell-depleted T cells, or PBMCs.

CDR3 length equals 13 residues. V shed 5 bases and J shed 5 bases, with 10 bases lying between them. The authors' processing: Reference gene primer amplification in the assay estimated nucleated cell counts. Only in-frame clones appear in the TCRdb table, and some are missing; sequencing was by immunoSEQ multiplex PCR. Clone size and V and J calls were adopted from that table, with D and trimming inferred from the DNA. The repertoire holds tens of thousands of clones, with 77% as singletons. The receptor comes from a human donor in a cohort sampled during active COVID-19. Sequencing used peripheral blood. The chain joins TRBV12-3 or TRBV12-4 to TRBJ1-5; TRBD1 might be the D (5 bases). CDR3 sequence: CASSPGLDQPQHF. The CDR3 DNA follows: TGTGCCAGCAGTCCAGGGTTGGATCAGCCCCAGCATTTT.